The next 20 T cell receptor beta chains were all read from a single sample in a study of blood T cell repertoires in COVID-19. The protocol was immunoSEQ multiplex PCR, while the TCRdb copy is restricted to in-frame clones and leaves out a portion. Among around 150,000 clones listed, roughly 84% were seen once. Material for sequencing was PBMCs or T cells enriched from blood (not recorded which). These receptors were obtained from a man between 70 and 80 years old who had been exposed to COVID-19.

The rearrangement uses TRBV7-9 and TRBJ1-1; weak D call: TRBD1 (6 bases). Per germline, CDR1 SEHNR and CDR2 FQNEAQ (reference sequence). V was shortened by 4 bases and J by 4 bases, with 10 bases between the two germline ends. CDR3 length equals 13 residues. For the CDR3, the DNA is TGTGCCAGCAGCTCCACAGGGTTCACTGAAGCTTTCTTT. Its protein product is CASSSTGFTEAFF.

The CDR3 loop is CASSQVQPSGGATDTQYF. DNA of the CDR3: TGTGCCAGCAGCCAAGTCCAGCCTAGCGGGGGGGCCACGGATACGCAGTATTTT. V is TRBV14 and J is TRBJ2-3; 12 nucleotides align to TRBD2. Trimming at V came to 1 base and at J to 6 bases, leaving 11 bases not matched to a gene. The germline gives CDR1 SGHDN, CDR2 FVKESK. The length of the CDR3 is 18 residues.

This clone has just one count. The chain joins TRBV19 to TRBJ1-2; 9 bases align to TRBD1. This CDR3 region has 15 residues. CDR1 LNHDA and CDR2 SQIVND come from the germline V gene (reference sequence). V was clipped by 0 bases and J by 6 bases; unmatched bases: 5. CDR3 sequence reads: CASSIEPGQGNGYTF. CDR3 nucleotides: TGTGCCAGTAGTATAGAGCCGGGACAGGGAAATGGCTACACCTTC.

The rearrangement joins TRBV28 to TRBJ1-4; 7 bases fit TRBD1. The CDR3 length is 14 residues. The junction had 8 bases not matched to a gene; V was cut back by 10 bases and J by 3 bases. CDR1 MDHEN and CDR2 SYDVKM come from the germline V gene. The CDR3 loop is CATLAGTANEKLFF. The CDR3 DNA sequence: TGTGCCACCTTAGCCGGGACAGCTAATGAAAAACTGTTTTTT.

This clone was detected ten times or more. The chain carries TRBV19 and TRBJ1-2; D is unclear. Trimming pared 3 bases from V and 0 bases from J, leaving 11 bases between. The germline V gene has CDR1 LNHDA and CDR2 SQIVND (reference sequence). The CDR3 is 15 residues long. CDR3 protein: CASSMFAGPNYGYTF. Written as DNA, the CDR3 is TGTGCCAGTAGTATGTTCGCAGGCCCTAACTATGGCTACACCTTC.

This sequence joins TRBV7-8 and TRBJ2-7; D unresolved. This CDR3 is built from 16 residues. V lost 1 base and J 3 bases, leaving 16 bases between the germline ends. Germline CDR1 is SGHVS and CDR2 is FQNEAQ. CDR3 nucleotides: TGTGCCAGCAGCTTAGGATTGTCTGACAACTTCTACGAGCAGTACTTC. It specifies CASSLGLSDNFYEQYF. Full variable domain (outside the CDR3, taken from reference TRBV7-8 and TRBJ2-7): GAGVSQSPRYKVAKRGQDVALRCDPISGHVSLFWYQQALGQGPEFLTYFQNEAQLDKSGLPSDRFFAERPEGSVSTLKIQRTQQEDSAVYLCASSLGLSDNFYEQYFGPGTRLTVT.

The V and J genes are TRBV25-1 and TRBJ1-6; tentative D call: TRBD1 (5 bases). Deletions cut 7 bases from V and 10 bases from J, with 20 bases between. The germline gives CDR1 MGHDK, CDR2 SYGVNS. The CDR3 covers 15 residues. CDR3 region: CASTQSGVGFSPLHF. The CDR3 DNA sequence: TGTGCCAGCACCCAATCGGGGGTGGGTTTCTCACCCCTCCACTTT.

This chain connects TRBV7-8 to TRBJ2-3, with a possible D match to TRBD2 (6 bases). Trimming shortened V by 4 bases and J by 6 bases, and 17 bases separated the two germline ends. The length of the CDR3 is 15 residues. Germline values: CDR1 SGHVS, CDR2 FQNEAQ. CDR3 nucleotides: TGTGCCAGCAGCTCAGCGGAGCGACGGGGGGATACGCAGTATTTT. Residues: CASSSAERRGDTQYF.

The chain links TRBV28 to TRBJ2-7; 9 bases match TRBD1. V was pared by 1 base and J by 5 bases, with 6 bases of the junction left unmatched. Germline V CDR1 and CDR2: MDHEN, SYDVKM. The CDR3 runs to 15 residues. The CDR3 protein is CASSLSSTGGDEQYF. The CDR3 DNA follows: TGTGCCAGCAGTTTATCCTCGACAGGGGGGGACGAGCAGTACTTC.

The V call is TRBV28, the J call TRBJ1-5; D might be TRBD1 (6 bases). V shed 10 bases and J shed 4 bases, with 20 bases lying between them. Germline V gives CDR1 MDHEN, CDR2 SYDVKM. CDR3 size: 15 residues. For the CDR3, the DNA is TGTGCCATAAGGGGAGGGGGGGTAGCTAATCAGCCCCAGCATTTT. As protein: CAIRGGGVANQPQHF. Drawing the rest from reference TRBV28 and TRBJ1-5, the complete variable domain is DVKVTQSSRYLVKRTGEKVFLECVQDMDHENMFWYRQDPGLGLRLIYFSYDVKMKEKGDIPEGYSVSREKKERFSLILESASTNQTSMYLCAIRGGGVANQPQHFGDGTRLSIL.

This clone was observed at least ten times. The CDR3 coding sequence is TGTGCCAGCAGCCCGAGCACTTTATCACAGTTCTTC. As protein: CASSPSTLSQFF. The genes are TRBV14 and TRBJ2-1, with D unresolved. Trimming took off 4 bases at V and 13 bases at J, with 14 bases between the two ends. Looked up from germline, CDR1 is SGHDN and CDR2 is FVKESK. The length of the CDR3 is 12 residues.

The V gene is TRBV11-2, the J gene TRBJ1-1; no firm D call. The CDR3 runs 15 residues. The germline V gene has CDR1 SGHAT and CDR2 FQNNGV. V was trimmed by 0 bases and J by 0 bases, leaving 8 bases between them. CDR3 bases: TGTGCCAGCAGCTTAGATTTGGCCGTGAACACTGAAGCTTTCTTT. This sequence encodes CASSLDLAVNTEAFF. The variable domain in full, with the rest retrieved from reference TRBV11-2 and TRBJ1-1, is EAGVAQSPRYKIIEKRQSVAFWCNPISGHATLYWYQQILGQGPKLLIQFQNNGVVDDSQLPKDRFSAERLKGVDSTLKIQPAKLEDSAVYLCASSLDLAVNTEAFFGQGTRLTVV.

This clone was counted once. The CDR3 coding sequence is TGTGCCAGCAGCCAAGTTCACGGACAGGGGAATGGCTACACCTTC. Translated, it gives CASSQVHGQGNGYTF. The V call is TRBV4-2, the J call TRBJ1-2, with 9 bases fitting TRBD1. Germline CDR1 is LGHNA and CDR2 is YNFKEQ. V lost 1 base to trimming and J lost 6 bases; unmatched junction nucleotides: 6. The CDR3 is 15 amino acids.

This sequence joins TRBV24-1 and TRBJ1-5; 10 nucleotides line up with TRBD1. The CDR3 runs to 15 residues. Unmatched junction bases numbered 0, after V lost 3 bases and J lost 2 bases. Germline CDR1 KGHDR, CDR2 SFDVKD. The CDR3 loop reads CATSDGQGGNQPQHF. The CDR3 DNA is TGTGCCACCAGTGATGGACAGGGGGGCAATCAGCCCCAGCATTTT.

The chain is built from TRBV15 and TRBJ1-6; D is ambiguous. The CDR3 loop spans 15 amino acids. Trimming pared 5 bases from V and 4 bases from J, leaving 12 bases between. Germline CDR1 and CDR2: LNHNV and YYDKDF (reference sequence). The CDR3 sequence: CATSWGESYNSPLHF. CDR3 nucleotides: TGTGCCACCAGCTGGGGAGAGAGTTATAATTCACCCCTCCACTTT.

Written as DNA, the CDR3 is TGTGCCAGCAGCGGTGGACAGGGGGCGAACTATGGCTACACCTTC. Encoded protein: CASSGGQGANYGYTF. This chain uses TRBV5-5 with TRBJ1-2; 11 bases map to TRBD1. CDR1 and CDR2 (germline): SGHKS, YYEKEE (reference sequence). Trimming at V came to 4 bases and at J to 2 bases, leaving 4 bases not matched to a gene. The CDR3 runs to 15 residues.

The V and J genes are TRBV5-6 and TRBJ1-1; TRBD1 matches 8 bases. CDR1 SGHDT and CDR2 YYEEEE come from the germline V gene. V was clipped by 0 bases and J by 1 base; unmatched bases: 2. This CDR3 is 15 amino acids long. The chain's CDR3 is CASSLVDRGNTEAFF. The DNA of the CDR3 is TGTGCCAGCAGCTTGGTAGACAGGGGGAACACTGAAGCTTTCTTT.

The chain is built from TRBV28 and TRBJ1-1; no clear D gene. Per the germline V gene, CDR1 is MDHEN and CDR2 is SYDVKM. The length of the CDR3 is 13 residues. Trimming stripped 6 bases from V and 0 bases from J, with 8 bases between. This CDR3 is CASRPDMNTEAFF. In DNA form, the CDR3 reads TGTGCCAGCAGGCCCGACATGAACACTGAAGCTTTCTTT. The full variable domain, its missing parts supplied by reference TRBV28 and TRBJ1-1, is DVKVTQSSRYLVKRTGEKVFLECVQDMDHENMFWYRQDPGLGLRLIYFSYDVKMKEKGDIPEGYSVSREKKERFSLILESASTNQTSMYLCASRPDMNTEAFFGQGTRLTVV.

The chain carries TRBV7-9 and TRBJ2-5; D might be TRBD2 (6 bases). Germline V gene sequence: CDR1 SEHNR, CDR2 FQNEAQ (reference sequence). Between the trimmed V and J ends, which lost 1 base and 5 bases, there was a span of 14 bases. This CDR3 spans 15 amino acids. The CDR3 loop reads CASSLDGGAGETQYF. The DNA for the CDR3 is TGTGCCAGCAGCTTAGACGGAGGGGCCGGGGAGACCCAGTACTTC.

The V gene is TRBV6-5, the J gene TRBJ2-1; no firm D call. The length of the CDR3 is 13 residues. The germline CDR1 and CDR2 sequences are MNHEY and SVGAGI. The ends were cut back, 5 bases at V and 4 bases at J, with 9 bases in the middle. The CDR3 loop is CASSRDGYNEQFF. CDR3 coding DNA: TGTGCCAGCAGTAGAGACGGGTACAATGAGCAGTTCTTC.